These T cell receptor beta chains were read from a single sample in a study of T-cell memory formation after mild COVID-19. TCRdb reanalysed the 5' RACE reads using MiXCR and keeps one entry per CDR3 protein. The sample has about half a million distinct CDR3 sequences, over 15% seen once. Sequenced input: PBMCs or a T cell subset sorted from them (not recorded which). These receptors were taken from an adult woman who had mild COVID-19 (a few samples of this study predate the infection). Cell type and time point are not known. Each CDR3 is given with its conserved first and last residue. D genes are given only for firm matches. A clone size is listed for some rows: how often the clone was seen (once, few, many), or a class if it is expanded.

d_call,v_call,j_call,clone_size,cdr3_nt,cdr3_aa
NA,TRBV30,TRBJ1-5,few,TGTGCCTGGAATCGGCTCTTCGATCAGCCCCAGCATTTT,CAWNRLFDQPQHF
TRBD2,TRBV24-1,TRBJ2-1,NA,TGTGCCACCAGTGATTTGCTAGCGGGAGCCCATGAGCAGTTCTTC,CATSDLLAGAHEQFF
NA,TRBV29-1,TRBJ2-7,few,TGCAGCGTTTCGGACCTTAACGAGCAGTACTTC,CSVSDLNEQYF
NA,TRBV12-3/TRBV12-4,TRBJ1-4,many,TGTGCCAGCGGAGAGGTCAGGGACAAACTGTTTTTT,CASGEVRDKLFF
NA,TRBV7-2,TRBJ1-5,NA,TGTGCCAGCAGCTTAGAGGCGATAAACAATCAGCCCCAGCATTTT,CASSLEAINNQPQHF
TRBD2,TRBV7-9,TRBJ2-5,NA,TGTGCCAGCAGCAGCAATAGCGGGAGGGGCGAGACCCAGTACTTC,CASSSNSGRGETQYF
NA,TRBV20-1,TRBJ1-2,few,TGCAGTGCTAGAGTGACGGTTTATGGCTACACCTTC,CSARVTVYGYTF
NA,TRBV12-3/TRBV12-4,TRBJ2-1,NA,TGTGCCAGCAGTTACACAGTTTACAATGAGCAGTTCTTC,CASSYTVYNEQFF
NA,TRBV24-1,TRBJ2-3,few,TGTGCCACCAGTGATTTGGAAGGGGAAACAGATACGCAGTATTTT,CATSDLEGETDTQYF
NA,TRBV7-8,TRBJ2-3,NA,TGTGCCAGCAGCCTGAGGGCGCACACAGATACGCAGTATTTT,CASSLRAHTDTQYF
NA,TRBV5-6,TRBJ2-4,NA,TGTGCCAGGGAACCTGTAGCCAAAAACATTCAGTACTTC,CAREPVAKNIQYF
NA,TRBV20-1,TRBJ2-5,NA,TGCAGTGCTGTGACTAGAGGACGAGAGACCCAGTACTTC,CSAVTRGRETQYF
TRBD1,TRBV5-8,TRBJ1-1,NA,TGTGCCAGCAGCTACCGACAGGGCGGGGGGAACACTGAAGCTTTCTTT,CASSYRQGGGNTEAFF
TRBD1,TRBV12-3/TRBV12-4,TRBJ2-1,NA,TGTGCCAGCAGTTTAGGGACAGGGGATTTGGCGCCCGGGTTCTTC,CASSLGTGDLAPGFF
NA,TRBV30,TRBJ1-1,few,TGTGCCTGGAGTCCTAGAAGGTCCGTTAAGAACACTGAAGCTTTCTTT,CAWSPRRSVKNTEAFF
TRBD1,TRBV18,TRBJ2-7,few,TGTGCCAGCTCACCACCGGACAGGTACTACGAGCAGTACTTC,CASSPPDRYYEQYF
TRBD1,TRBV7-6,TRBJ2-2,few,TGTGCCGCCGGACAGGGTTACGGGGAGCTGTTTTTT,CAAGQGYGELFF
TRBD2,TRBV7-8,TRBJ2-2,once,TGTGCCAGCAGCATACTAGCGGGGTGGAACACCGGGGAGCTGTTTTTT,CASSILAGWNTGELFF
NA,TRBV7-6,TRBJ2-5,NA,TGTGCCAGCAGCTTAGAGACGGACCTCCTTATGGAGACCCAGTACTTC,CASSLETDLLMETQYF
NA,TRBV7-3,TRBJ2-3,NA,TGTGCCAGCAGCTTTTACCCACTCACAGATACGCAGTATTTT,CASSFYPLTDTQYF
TRBD1,TRBV20-1,TRBJ1-2,NA,TGCAGTGCTAGAGCCACAGGGGTTCACTATGGCTACACCTTC,CSARATGVHYGYTF
TRBD2,TRBV4-1,TRBJ2-2,many,TGCGCCAGCAGCTACGGGGGGGCAATCGGGGAGCTGTTTTTT,CASSYGGAIGELFF
TRBD1,TRBV5-1,TRBJ2-7,many,TGCGCCAGCAGCATCGGGACAGGTTTGCCCTACGAGCAGTACTTC,CASSIGTGLPYEQYF
TRBD1,TRBV24-1,TRBJ1-6,few,TGTGCCACCAGTGATGGACAGGGGCGTAATTCACCCCTCCACTTT,CATSDGQGRNSPLHF
NA,TRBV11-1,TRBJ2-1,many,TGTGCCAGCAGTCCCCCCGGGCTCGAGGGCGGGGATGAGCAGTTCTTC,CASSPPGLEGGDEQFF
TRBD2,TRBV20-1,TRBJ2-3,NA,TGCAGTGCTAGAGATTTTCCTAGCGGGAGCGCAGATACGCAGTATTTT,CSARDFPSGSADTQYF
NA,TRBV2,TRBJ2-3,few,TGTGCCAGCAGTGAGATCGGACAGAGTCTTCCAGATACGCAGTATTTT,CASSEIGQSLPDTQYF
NA,TRBV7-3,TRBJ1-2,few,TGTGCCAGCAGCTTCACAGGGTTTGGCGGCTACACCTTC,CASSFTGFGGYTF
NA,TRBV6-5,TRBJ1-1,few,TGTGCCAGCAGTTACCAGGGGAAGGGATACACTGAAGCTTTCTTT,CASSYQGKGYTEAFF
TRBD1,TRBV5-1,TRBJ2-7,few,TGCGCCAGCAGCCCCGGGGGACAGGGCTTCCACGAGCAGTACTTC,CASSPGGQGFHEQYF
NA,TRBV7-8,TRBJ1-5,many,TGTGCCAGCAGCTTGAGCGCCCTAGGGCCCCAGCATTTT,CASSLSALGPQHF
NA,TRBV7-9,TRBJ1-2,few,TGTGCCAGCAGCCCAAGGGCAGGAAGCTATGGCTACACCTTC,CASSPRAGSYGYTF